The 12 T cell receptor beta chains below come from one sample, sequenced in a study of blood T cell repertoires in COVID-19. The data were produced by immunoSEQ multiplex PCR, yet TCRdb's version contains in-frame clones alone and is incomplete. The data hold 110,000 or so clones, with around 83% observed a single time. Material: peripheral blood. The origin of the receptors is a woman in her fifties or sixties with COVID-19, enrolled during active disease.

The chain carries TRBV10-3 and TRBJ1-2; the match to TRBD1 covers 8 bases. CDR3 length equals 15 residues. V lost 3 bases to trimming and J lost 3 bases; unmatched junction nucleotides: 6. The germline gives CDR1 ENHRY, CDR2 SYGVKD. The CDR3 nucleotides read TGTGCCATCAGTGACTCCGGACAGGGAGACTATGGCTACACCTTC. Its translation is CAISDSGQGDYGYTF.

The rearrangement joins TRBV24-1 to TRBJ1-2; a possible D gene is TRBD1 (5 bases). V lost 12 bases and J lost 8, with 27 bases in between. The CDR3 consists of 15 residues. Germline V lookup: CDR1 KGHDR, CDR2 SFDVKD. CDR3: CAPDMGRDRDMGYTF. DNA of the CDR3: TGTGCCCCCGACATGGGGAGGGACCGAGACATGGGCTACACCTTC.

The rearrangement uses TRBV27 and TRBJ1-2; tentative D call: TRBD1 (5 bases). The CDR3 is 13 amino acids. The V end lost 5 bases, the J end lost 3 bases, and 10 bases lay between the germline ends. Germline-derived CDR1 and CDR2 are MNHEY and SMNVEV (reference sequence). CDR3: CASSPRADYGYTF. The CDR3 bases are TGTGCCAGCAGTCCCAGGGCCGACTATGGCTACACCTTC.

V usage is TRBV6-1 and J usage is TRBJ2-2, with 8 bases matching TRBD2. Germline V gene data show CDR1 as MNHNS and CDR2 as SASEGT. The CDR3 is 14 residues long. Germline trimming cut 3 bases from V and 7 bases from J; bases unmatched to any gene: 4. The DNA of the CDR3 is TGTGCCAGCAGTGACGGGGGGGCAATCGGGGAGCTGTTTTTT. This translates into CASSDGGAIGELFF.

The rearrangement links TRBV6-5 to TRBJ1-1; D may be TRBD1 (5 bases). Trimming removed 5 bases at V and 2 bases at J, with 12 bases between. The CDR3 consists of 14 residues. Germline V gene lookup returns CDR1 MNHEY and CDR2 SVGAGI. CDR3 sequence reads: CASSRVRANTEAFF. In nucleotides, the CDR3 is TGTGCCAGCAGTCGGGTCAGGGCTAACACTGAAGCTTTCTTT.

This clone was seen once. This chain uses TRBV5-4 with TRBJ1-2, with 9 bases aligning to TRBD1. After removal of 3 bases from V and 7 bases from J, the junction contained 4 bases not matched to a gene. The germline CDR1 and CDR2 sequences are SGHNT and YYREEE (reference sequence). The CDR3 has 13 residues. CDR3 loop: CASSSRQGGGYTF. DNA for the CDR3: TGTGCCAGCAGCTCCCGACAGGGGGGTGGCTACACCTTC.

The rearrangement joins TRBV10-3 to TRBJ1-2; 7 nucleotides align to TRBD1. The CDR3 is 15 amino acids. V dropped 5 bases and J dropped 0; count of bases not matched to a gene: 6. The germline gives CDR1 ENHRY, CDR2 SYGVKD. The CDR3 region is CAISRDSSTNYGYTF. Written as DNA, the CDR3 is TGTGCCATCAGTCGGGACAGCTCTACTAACTATGGCTACACCTTC.

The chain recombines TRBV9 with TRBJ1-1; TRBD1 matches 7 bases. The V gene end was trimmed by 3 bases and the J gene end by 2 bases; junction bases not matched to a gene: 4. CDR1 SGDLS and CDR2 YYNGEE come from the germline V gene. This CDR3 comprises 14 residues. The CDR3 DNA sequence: TGTGCCAGCAGCGAAACAGGGGCAAACACTGAAGCTTTCTTT. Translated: CASSETGANTEAFF.

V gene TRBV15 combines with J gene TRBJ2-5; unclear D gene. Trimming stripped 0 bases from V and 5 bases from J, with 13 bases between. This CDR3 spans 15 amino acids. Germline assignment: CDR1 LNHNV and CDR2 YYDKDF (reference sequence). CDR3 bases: TGTGCCACCAGCAGAGATCTACTGGTCCGGGAGACCCAGTACTTC. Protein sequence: CATSRDLLVRETQYF.

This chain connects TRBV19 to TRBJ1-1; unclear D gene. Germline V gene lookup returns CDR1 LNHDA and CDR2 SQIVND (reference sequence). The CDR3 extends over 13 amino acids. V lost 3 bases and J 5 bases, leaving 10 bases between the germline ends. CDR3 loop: CASSIGVGTEAFF. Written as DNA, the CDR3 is TGTGCCAGTAGTATTGGAGTTGGGACTGAAGCTTTCTTT.

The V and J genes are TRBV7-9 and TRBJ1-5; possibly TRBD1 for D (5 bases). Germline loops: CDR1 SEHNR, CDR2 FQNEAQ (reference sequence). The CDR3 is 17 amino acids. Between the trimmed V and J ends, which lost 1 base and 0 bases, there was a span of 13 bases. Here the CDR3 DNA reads TGTGCCAGCAGCTTAGGAGGACATCGCACTAGCAATCAGCCCCAGCATTTT. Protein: CASSLGGHRTSNQPQHF.

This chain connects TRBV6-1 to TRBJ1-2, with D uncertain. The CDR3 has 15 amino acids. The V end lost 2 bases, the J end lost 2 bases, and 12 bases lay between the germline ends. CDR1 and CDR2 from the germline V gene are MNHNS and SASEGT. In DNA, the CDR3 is TGTGCCAGCAGTGAACACGGAGGTCGGAACTATGGCTACACCTTC. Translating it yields CASSEHGGRNYGYTF.